These 21 T cell receptor beta chains were all obtained from the same sample, sequenced in a study of ipilimumab plus nivolumab after autologous stem cell transplantation. The data were produced by immunoSEQ multiplex PCR, yet TCRdb's version contains in-frame clones alone and is incomplete. Of 3,200 or so clones in the sample, about 80% were seen once. Sequences were derived from PBMCs, sampled in a trial of ipilimumab plus nivolumab as post-transplant consolidation. The receptors originated from a male donor with primary mediastinal lymphoma.

For this clone: The sample holds other DNA sequences that translate to the same CDR3. V gene TRBV5-6 combines with J gene TRBJ2-7; D perhaps matches TRBD1 (6 bases). This CDR3 spans 13 amino acids. V gave up 4 bases and J gave up 1 base, with 9 bases separating them. The germline gives CDR1 SGHDT, CDR2 YYEEEE. The CDR3 coding sequence is TGTGCCAGCAGCCCGACAGGTTCCTACGAGCAGTACTTC. This encodes CASSPTGSYEQYF.

V and J are TRBV28 and TRBJ2-1; D is unclear. CDR1 and CDR2 (germline): MDHEN, SYDVKM. The CDR3 sequence is 11 residues long. Trimming pared 4 bases from V and 2 bases from J, leaving 0 bases between. CDR3 sequence reads: CASSSYNEQFF. CDR3 DNA: TGTGCCAGCAGTTCCTACAATGAGCAGTTCTTC. The full variable domain, its missing parts supplied by reference TRBV28 and TRBJ2-1, is DVKVTQSSRYLVKRTGEKVFLECVQDMDHENMFWYRQDPGLGLRLIYFSYDVKMKEKGDIPEGYSVSREKKERFSLILESASTNQTSMYLCASSSYNEQFFGPGTRLTVL.

V usage is TRBV5-4 and J usage is TRBJ1-3, with D unclear. V gave up 2 bases and J gave up 0 bases, with 3 bases separating them. CDR1 is SGHNT, CDR2 YYREEE, per germline (reference sequence). The CDR3 has 13 residues. CDR3 coding DNA: TGTGCCAGCAGCTTCTACTCTGGAAACACCATATATTTT. Translation gives CASSFYSGNTIYF.

The chain employs TRBV5-1 and TRBJ2-2; TRBD1 is a possible D gene (6 bases). The germline CDR1 and CDR2 sequences are SGHRS and YFSETQ. The CDR3 has 16 residues. The ends were cut back, 2 bases at V and 4 bases at J, with 15 bases in the middle. The CDR3 DNA follows: TGCGCCAGCAGCTTAATGGACAGCGACTTCACCGGGGAGCTGTTTTTT. Translating it yields CASSLMDSDFTGELFF. The full variable domain, with the rest looked up from reference TRBV5-1 and TRBJ2-2, is KAGVTQTPRYLIKTRGQQVTLSCSPISGHRSVSWYQQTPGQGLQFLFEYFSETQRNKGNFPGRFSGRQFSNSRSEMNVSTLELGDSALYLCASSLMDSDFTGELFFGEGSRLTVL.

By frequency in the sample, this clone is medium-sized. The CDR3 DNA sequence: TGTGCCAGTAGTACCTCAGGGGACGGGGCCAACGTCCTGACTTTC. This gives the protein CASSTSGDGANVLTF. The V and J genes are TRBV19 and TRBJ2-6; TRBD1 is a possible D gene (6 bases). Trimming removed 4 bases at V and 4 bases at J, with 11 bases between. Germline CDR1 reads LNHDA; CDR2 reads SQIVND (reference sequence). This CDR3 spans 15 amino acids.

This chain joins TRBV27 and TRBJ2-7; 10 bases are a match to TRBD2. The germline CDR1 and CDR2 sequences are MNHEY and SMNVEV (reference sequence). The CDR3 contains 14 residues. Trimming cost V 8 bases and J 5 bases; bases outside gene matches: 9. The CDR3 region is CASALAGELDEQYF. The CDR3 coding sequence is TGTGCCAGCGCTCTAGCGGGAGAGCTGGACGAGCAGTACTTC.

The V call is TRBV6-6, the J call TRBJ2-3, with D possibly called TRBD1 or TRBD2 (6 bases each). This CDR3 region has 15 residues. Trimming shortened V by 5 bases and J by 5 bases, and 17 bases separated the two germline ends. Germline CDR1 reads MNHNY; CDR2 reads SVGAGI (reference sequence). CDR3 in DNA: TGTGCCAGCAGTCCCCTGACGGGGGCTGGAGATACGCAGTATTTT. Its protein is CASSPLTGAGDTQYF.

A few counts support this clone. The chain couples TRBV6-8 to TRBJ2-1; 7 nucleotides match TRBD1. Germline lookup yields CDR1 MNHGY and CDR2 SAAAGT. The CDR3 totals 15 residues. Trimming at V came to 8 bases and at J to 6 bases, leaving 13 bases not matched to a gene. The DNA for the CDR3 is TGTGCCAGCGGGCCAAGACAGGGCTCCCTCAATGAGCAGTTCTTC. Protein: CASGPRQGSLNEQFF.

The chain combines TRBV7-9 with TRBJ1-2; D perhaps matches TRBD1 (5 bases). The germline V gene encodes CDR1 SEHNR and CDR2 FQNEAQ (reference sequence). The CDR3 has 12 amino acids. Trimming left V 5 bases short and J 7 bases short, with 11 bases between. This CDR3 is CASSVSGGGYTF. CDR3 sequence (DNA): TGTGCCAGCAGCGTGAGTGGGGGTGGCTACACCTTC.

The sample holds one count of this clone. The chain is built from TRBV6-1 and TRBJ2-5; D unresolved. Trimming removed 6 bases from V and 5 bases from J, with 10 bases in between. Germline V CDR1 and CDR2: MNHNS, SASEGT. CDR3 length equals 12 residues. CDR3 sequence reads: CASSPSSETQYF. The CDR3 nucleotides are TGTGCCAGCAGCCCCAGTTCGGAGACCCAGTACTTC.

The chain uses TRBV2 and TRBJ2-5, with TRBD2 identical over 9 bases. CDR3 length: 16 amino acids. V shed 2 bases, J shed 5 bases, and the junction held 9 bases outside the gene matches. Germline values: CDR1 SNHLY, CDR2 FYNNEI. The CDR3 DNA is TGTGCCAGCAGTGAATACTCGCGGGGGGGTTTGGAGACCCAGTACTTC. Encoded protein: CASSEYSRGGLETQYF.

This chain joins TRBV30 and TRBJ1-6, with D uncertain. Germline V gene lookup returns CDR1 GTSNPN and CDR2 SVGIG (reference sequence). The CDR3 spans 15 residues. The ends were cut back, 0 bases at V and 0 bases at J, with 6 bases in the middle. As DNA, the CDR3 is TGTGCCTGGAGTGTGCGAAGCTCCTATAATTCACCCCTCCACTTT. Its translation is CAWSVRSSYNSPLHF.

V is TRBV7-2 and J is TRBJ1-2; D unclear. Germline loops: CDR1 SGHTA, CDR2 FQGNSA. V dropped 1 base and J dropped 6 bases, with 12 bases sitting between them. There are 14 residues in the CDR3. The CDR3 DNA sequence: TGTGCCAGCAGCTTAGATTCTCAGGTAGATGGCTACACCTTC. Amino acid sequence: CASSLDSQVDGYTF.

This chain uses TRBV11-2 with TRBJ2-5; tentatively, D is TRBD2 (6 bases). Germline V gene sequence: CDR1 SGHAT, CDR2 FQNNGV. This CDR3 has 13 amino acids. The V and J ends lost 3 bases and 7 bases respectively, with 12 bases between them. The CDR3 loop is CASSFQAGGTQYF. The CDR3 nucleotides read TGTGCCAGCAGCTTTCAAGCCGGGGGGACCCAGTACTTC.

This clone was seen a few times. CDR3: CASRRLAGGYQETQYF. In DNA, the CDR3 is TGCGCCAGCAGGCGACTAGCGGGAGGCTACCAAGAGACCCAGTACTTC. The chain couples TRBV4-1 to TRBJ2-5; 13 nucleotides agree with TRBD2. The CDR3 has 16 residues. J was trimmed by 0 bases and V by 6 bases; bases with no gene match: 4. Per the germline V gene, CDR1 is MGHRA and CDR2 is YSYEKL.

This chain joins TRBV9 and TRBJ1-2; a possible D gene is TRBD1 (6 bases). Germline assignment: CDR1 SGDLS and CDR2 YYNGEE. The CDR3 has 15 amino acids. The V and J ends lost 1 base and 2 bases respectively, with 12 bases between them. The CDR3 DNA is TGTGCCAGCAGCGTACAGGACAGCCTGAACTATGGCTACACCTTC. This gives the protein CASSVQDSLNYGYTF.

On this clone itself: Distinct nucleotide sequences in the sample also encode this CDR3. This rearrangement joins TRBV5-6 to TRBJ1-2, with 7 bases aligning to TRBD1. V was pared by 3 bases and J by 2 bases, with 4 bases of the junction left unmatched. In germline, CDR1 is SGHDT, CDR2 YYEEEE. This CDR3 contains 14 residues. For the CDR3, the DNA is TGTGCCAGCAGCTCTGGACAGGCCAACTATGGCTACACCTTC. This codes for CASSSGQANYGYTF. The full variable domain, with the rest looked up from reference TRBV5-6 and TRBJ1-2, is DAGVTQSPTHLIKTRGQQVTLRCSPKSGHDTVSWYQQALGQGPQFIFQYYEEEERQRGNFPDRFSGHQFPNYSSELNVNALLLGDSALYLCASSSGQANYGYTFGSGTRLTVV.

The chain couples TRBV5-1 to TRBJ2-1; D possibly corresponds to TRBD1 (6 bases). The CDR3 covers 16 residues. Germline V CDR1 and CDR2: SGHRS, YFSETQ. The V and J ends lost 0 bases and 5 bases respectively, with 15 bases between them. CDR3 sequence (DNA): TGCGCCAGCAGCTTGGCCCCTGGGACACTAAACAATGAGCAGTTCTTC. Translation: CASSLAPGTLNNEQFF.

As for this clone: Within the sample, other DNA sequences also encode this same CDR3. The chain links TRBV28 to TRBJ1-2; no firm D call. V lost 6 bases and J 5 bases, leaving 13 bases between the germline ends. Germline CDR1 and CDR2: MDHEN and SYDVKM. The CDR3 sequence is 13 residues long. DNA of the CDR3: TGTGCCAGCAGCCCGCCCGGGGAGTATGGCTACACCTTC. This gives the protein CASSPPGEYGYTF.

The rearrangement links TRBV14 to TRBJ2-5, with D uncertain. This CDR3 is built from 15 residues. Trimming stripped 0 bases from V and 13 bases from J, with 21 bases between. Per germline, CDR1 SGHDN and CDR2 FVKESK. In DNA form, the CDR3 reads TGTGCCAGCAGCCAAGATGCCCCCTTGGGCAGCAAGAGGTACTTC. It translates to CASSQDAPLGSKRYF.

The chain uses TRBV6-5 and TRBJ1-4; the D gene is possibly TRBD1 (6 bases). CDR1 MNHEY and CDR2 SVGAGI come from the germline V gene. Between the trimmed V and J ends, which lost 6 bases and 0 bases, there was a span of 11 bases. The CDR3 loop spans 15 amino acids. The CDR3 reads CASSWTAATNEKLFF. For the CDR3, the DNA is TGTGCCAGCAGCTGGACAGCTGCAACTAATGAAAAACTGTTTTTT.